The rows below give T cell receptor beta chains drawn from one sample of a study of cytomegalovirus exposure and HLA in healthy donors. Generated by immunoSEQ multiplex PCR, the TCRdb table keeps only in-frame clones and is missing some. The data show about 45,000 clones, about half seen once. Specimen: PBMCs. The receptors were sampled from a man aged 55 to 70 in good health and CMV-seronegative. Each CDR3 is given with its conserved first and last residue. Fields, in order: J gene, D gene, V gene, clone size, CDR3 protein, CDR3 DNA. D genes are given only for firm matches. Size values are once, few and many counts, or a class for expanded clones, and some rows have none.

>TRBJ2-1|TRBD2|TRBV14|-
CASSQLAGGPFWDEQFF
TGTGCCAGCAGCCAACTAGCGGGAGGGCCCTTTTGGGATGAGCAGTTCTTC
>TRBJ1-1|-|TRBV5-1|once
CASSKDRTEAFF
TGCGCCAGCAGCAAGGACAGAACTGAAGCTTTCTTT
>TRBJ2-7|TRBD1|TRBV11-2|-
CASSSGTGGEQYF
TGTGCCAGCAGCTCGGGGACAGGGGGAGAGCAGTACTTC
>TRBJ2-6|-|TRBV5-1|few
CASSSLPSGTSSSGANVLTF
TGCGCCAGCAGCTCCTTACCCAGCGGGACAAGTAGCTCTGGGGCCAACGTCCTGACTTTC
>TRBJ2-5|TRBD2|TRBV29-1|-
CSVEDRGRAGTQYF
TGCAGCGTTGAAGATCGGGGGAGGGCCGGGACCCAGTACTTC
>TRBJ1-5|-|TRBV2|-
CASSEGGRASNQSQHF
TGTGCCAGCAGTGAAGGGGGCAGGGCCTCCAATCAGTCCCAGCATTTT
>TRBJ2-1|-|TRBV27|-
CASSLLGQGRNEQFF
TGTGCCAGCAGTTTATTGGGGCAGGGGCGGAATGAGCAGTTCTTC
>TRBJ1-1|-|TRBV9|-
CASSVDPTGTEAFF
TGTGCCAGCAGCGTAGACCCGACAGGCACTGAAGCTTTCTTT
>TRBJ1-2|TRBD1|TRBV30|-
CAWSTGFRGGYTF
TGTGCCTGGAGTACAGGGTTCAGGGGGGGCTACACCTTC
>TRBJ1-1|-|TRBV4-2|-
CASSQDLGGQGTEAFF
TGTGCCAGCAGCCAAGATCTCGGGGGGCAAGGCACTGAAGCTTTCTTT
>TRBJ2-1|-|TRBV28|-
CASSLSYNEQFF
TGTGCCAGCAGTTTATCTTACAATGAGCAGTTCTTC
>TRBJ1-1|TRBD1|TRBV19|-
CASETGVGTEAFF
TGTGCCAGCGAGACAGGGGTGGGCACTGAAGCTTTCTTT
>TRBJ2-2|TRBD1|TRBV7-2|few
CASSLETGSGELFF
TGTGCCAGCAGCTTAGAGACAGGGTCCGGGGAGCTGTTTTTT
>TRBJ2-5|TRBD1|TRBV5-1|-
CASSSTGGLRETQYF
TGCGCCAGCAGCAGCACAGGGGGCCTACGAGAGACCCAGTACTTC
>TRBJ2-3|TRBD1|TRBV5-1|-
CASSLGQDADTQYF
TGCGCCAGCAGTCTTGGACAGGATGCGGATACGCAGTATTTT
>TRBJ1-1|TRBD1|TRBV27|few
CASSTRTGRTEAFF
TGTGCCAGCAGTACCCGGACAGGCCGCACTGAAGCTTTCTTT
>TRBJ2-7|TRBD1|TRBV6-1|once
CASTRGQARAEQYF
TGTGCCAGCACCAGGGGGCAGGCCAGAGCCGAGCAGTACTTC
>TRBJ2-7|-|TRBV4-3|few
CASSQVTGSSYEQYF
TGCGCCAGCAGCCAAGTGACGGGGAGCTCCTACGAGCAGTACTTC
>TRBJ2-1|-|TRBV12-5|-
CASGPRWNEQFF
TGTGCTAGTGGGCCGAGATGGAATGAGCAGTTCTTC
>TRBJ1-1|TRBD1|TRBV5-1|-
CASSLVGQGTEAFF
TGCGCCAGCAGCTTGGTCGGACAGGGTACTGAAGCTTTCTTT
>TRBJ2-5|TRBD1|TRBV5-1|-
CASSPSQGQETQYF
TGCGCCAGCAGCCCCTCACAGGGGCAAGAGACCCAGTACTTC
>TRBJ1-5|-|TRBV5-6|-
CASSLGGVNQPQHF
TGTGCCAGCAGCTTGGGCGGTGTCAATCAGCCCCAGCATTTT
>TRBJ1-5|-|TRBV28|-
CASGGTFQSQHF
TGTGCCAGCGGGGGGACCTTCCAGTCCCAGCATTTT
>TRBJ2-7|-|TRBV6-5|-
CASRPRRGTYEQYF
TGTGCCAGCAGACCCCGGCGGGGAACCTACGAGCAGTACTTC
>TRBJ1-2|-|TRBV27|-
CASSSQGRANGYTF
TGTGCCAGCAGCTCCCAGGGCAGGGCTAATGGCTACACCTTC
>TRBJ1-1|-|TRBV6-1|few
CASSPRGTMNTEAFF
TGTGCCAGCAGCCCCCGGGGAACGATGAACACTGAAGCTTTCTTT
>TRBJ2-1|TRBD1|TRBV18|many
CASSPPGQGEDDEQFF
TGTGCCAGCTCACCACCGGGACAGGGGGAGGATGATGAGCAGTTCTTC
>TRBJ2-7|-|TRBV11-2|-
CASSLGASSVYEQYF
TGTGCCAGCAGCTTAGGAGCTAGCTCCGTCTACGAGCAGTACTTC
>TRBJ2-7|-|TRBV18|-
CASSASDLLSYEQYF
TGTGCCAGCTCGGCCTCGGACTTACTGTCCTACGAGCAGTACTTC
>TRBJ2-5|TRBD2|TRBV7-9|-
CASSIGTTRETQYF
TGTGCCAGCAGCATCGGGACTACCCGAGAGACCCAGTACTTC
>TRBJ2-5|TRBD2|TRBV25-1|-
CASGLLAGAGETQYF
TGTGCCAGCGGGTTACTAGCGGGAGCCGGAGAGACCCAGTACTTC
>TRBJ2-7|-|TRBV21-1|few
CASSPRGGQGSSYEQYF
TGTGCCAGCAGCCCGCGAGGGGGACAGGGGAGCTCCTACGAGCAGTACTTC
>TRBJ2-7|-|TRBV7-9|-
CASSLGGTAHHEQYF
TGTGCCAGCAGCTTAGGCGGGACAGCCCACCACGAGCAGTACTTC
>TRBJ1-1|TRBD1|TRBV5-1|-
CASSLEGAREAFF
TGCGCCAGCAGCTTGGAGGGGGCCCGGGAAGCTTTCTTT
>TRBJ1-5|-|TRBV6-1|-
CASSPQGAQPQHF
TGTGCCAGCAGCCCACAGGGCGCTCAGCCCCAGCATTTT
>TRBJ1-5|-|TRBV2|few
CASSEAGPQPQHF
TGTGCCAGCAGTGAGGCAGGGCCTCAGCCCCAGCATTTT
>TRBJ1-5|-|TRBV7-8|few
CASSLGQANQPQHF
TGTGCCAGCAGCTTAGGACAGGCGAATCAGCCCCAGCATTTT
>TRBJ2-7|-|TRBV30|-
CAWSKGTLTYEQYF
TGTGCCTGGAGTAAGGGGACTCTCACCTACGAGCAGTACTTC
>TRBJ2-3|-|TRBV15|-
CATSMAGYTDTQYF
TGTGCCACCAGCATGGCGGGGTACACAGATACGCAGTATTTT
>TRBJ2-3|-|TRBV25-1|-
CASSRGAGRGDTQYF
TGTGCCAGCAGTCGGGGGGCGGGACGGGGAGATACGCAGTATTTT
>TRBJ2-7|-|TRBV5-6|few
CASSPGAYEQYF
TGTGCCAGCAGCCCCGGTGCCTACGAGCAGTACTTC
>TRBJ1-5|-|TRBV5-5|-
CASSLVMAIQPQHF
TGTGCCAGCAGCTTGGTGATGGCAATCCAGCCCCAGCATTTT
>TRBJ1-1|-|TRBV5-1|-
CASSLLQGIGNTEAFF
TGCGCCAGCAGCTTGCTGCAGGGGATAGGAAACACTGAAGCTTTCTTT
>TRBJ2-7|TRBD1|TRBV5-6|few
CASSRSGTGAIYEQYF
TGTGCCAGCAGCCGCAGCGGGACAGGGGCAATCTACGAGCAGTACTTC
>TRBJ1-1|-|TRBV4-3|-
CASSQETNTEAFF
TGCGCCAGCAGCCAAGAGACAAACACTGAAGCTTTCTTT
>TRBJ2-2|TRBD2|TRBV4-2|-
CASRGGDRNTGELFF
TGTGCCAGCAGGGGGGGGGACCGAAACACCGGGGAGCTGTTTTTT
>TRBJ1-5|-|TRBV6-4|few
CASSASGNQPQHF
TGTGCCAGCAGTGCGTCGGGGAATCAGCCCCAGCATTTT
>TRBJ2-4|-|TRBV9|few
CASSPRDNTKNIQYF
TGTGCCAGCAGCCCCCGGGACAACACGAAAAACATTCAGTACTTC
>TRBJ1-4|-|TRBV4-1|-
CASSHPAGEKLFF
TGCGCCAGCAGCCATCCCGCGGGTGAAAAACTGTTTTTT
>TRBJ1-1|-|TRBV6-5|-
CAVGRGGLNTEAFF
TGTGCCGTAGGGAGGGGAGGATTGAACACTGAAGCTTTCTTT
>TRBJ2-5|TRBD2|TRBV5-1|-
CASRSTRTGGETQYF
TGCGCCAGCAGGTCAACCCGGACGGGAGGAGAGACCCAGTACTTC
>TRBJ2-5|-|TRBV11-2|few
CASTRFHRETQYF
TGTGCCAGCACCCGGTTCCACAGGGAGACCCAGTACTTC
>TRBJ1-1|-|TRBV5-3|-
CARSLWTLSGGFTEAFF
TGTGCCAGAAGCTTGTGGACCTTATCGGGGGGATTCACTGAAGCTTTCTTT